This T cell receptor (beta chain) came from a study of T-cell reconstitution after alpha-beta-depleted transplantation in children. TCRbeta library preparation incorporated unique molecular identifiers. From the PCR reads, TCRdb called clonotypes with MiXCR, one entry per CDR3 protein. The table records some 80,000 distinct CDR3 sequences, about a sixth of them present only once. The specimen was PBMCs, mostly from graft donor cells, collected 360 days after TCRalphabeta/CD19-depleted stem cell transplant. This TCR derives from a male patient aged 2 to 10 who had a stem cell transplant for acute lymphoblastic leukemia, so the T cells may come from the graft donor.

CDR3 in DNA: TGTGCCAGCAGTTCGGGACACCATAGCAATCAGCCCCAGCATTTT. This sequence encodes CASSSGHHSNQPQHF. This rearrangement joins TRBV28 to TRBJ1-5; D may be TRBD1 (6 bases). Per germline, CDR1 MDHEN and CDR2 SYDVKM. Between the trimmed V and J ends, which lost 4 bases and 0 bases, there was a span of 10 bases. There are 15 residues in the CDR3. The full variable domain, its missing parts supplied by reference TRBV28 and TRBJ1-5, is DVKVTQSSRYLVKRTGEKVFLECVQDMDHENMFWYRQDPGLGLRLIYFSYDVKMKEKGDIPEGYSVSREKKERFSLILESASTNQTSMYLCASSSGHHSNQPQHFGDGTRLSIL.